This TCR beta chain came from a study of PD-1 blockade in classical Hodgkin lymphoma. Whole-study findings and limits: Newly diagnosed patients reportedly trailed healthy donors in baseline TCR diversity. Nivolumab initiation under 1 year post-ASCT meant exclusion.

V shed 5 bases, J shed 1 base, and the junction held 7 bases outside the gene matches. This CDR3 contains 17 residues. Per germline, CDR1 MNHEY and CDR2 SMNVEV (reference sequence). Brentuximab vedotin exposure varied, and every patient relapsed after autologous stem cell transplantation. Profiled with immunoSEQ multiplex PCR; TCRdb holds only in-frame clones, not every one. The sample has around 30,000 clones, about 76% seen once. As regards this clone: The antigen remains undetermined.

The input for sequencing was peripheral blood mononuclear cells (PBMCs), taken before the second cycle of nivolumab. This clonotype was obtained from a human donor with classical Hodgkin lymphoma. V usage is TRBV27 and J usage is TRBJ2-5, with 13 bases aligning to TRBD2. The CDR3 region is CASSRLAGGQSQETQYF. The CDR3 region has the DNA TGTGCCAGCAGTCGACTAGCGGGGGGCCAGAGCCAAGAGACCCAGTACTTC.